Only a few counts were recorded for the clone carrying this T cell receptor beta chain. Its antigen is not known. Germline V gene sequence: CDR1 SGHTA, CDR2 FQGNSA. With V trimmed by 7 bases and J by 4 bases, 24 bases remained unmatched. The CDR3 sequence is 19 residues long. A second PCR of roughly 7 to 11 cycles used a sample-barcoded 5' primer and a J-beta primer mix. Every sample produced at least 2.5 million CDR3-containing paired-end reads. TCRdb reanalysed the 5' RACE reads using MiXCR and keeps one entry per CDR3 protein. This sample has some 1.5 million distinct CDR3 sequences; 42% occur once, and the top ten carry about 4%. This sample was taken from a study of blood T cells in healthy people across ages. About the research overall: Every two T cells gave about one barcoded beta molecule via template switching. Points from the study as a whole: The recorded TCR beta diversity per million T cells decreased in a roughly linear manner with age.

J is TRBJ1-2 and V is TRBV7-2, with 7 nucleotides matching TRBD1. The receptor comes from a woman under 30 in good health. Sequencing was carried out using blood. The CDR3 region is CASNLDRGQALSGGYGYTF. The CDR3 nucleotides are TGTGCCAGCAATTTAGACCGAGGACAGGCCTTATCAGGCGGCTATGGCTACACCTTC.